This T cell receptor (beta chain) was recovered during a study of T-cell reconstitution after alpha-beta-depleted transplantation in children. Study observations and caveats: In patients about two months after transplant, alpha-beta T cells reportedly arose from several hundred expanded graft clones. Recipient T cells and thymic progenitors that survived were the source of the high TCRbeta diversity seen at day 60 in some patients. T-cell counts and diversity were attributed mostly to newly produced T cells one year after transplant.

The sample holds many counts of this clonotype. Its cognate antigen is unknown. For TCRbeta, the library was prepared with unique molecular identifiers. TCRdb re-analysed the PCR reads in MiXCR, keeping a single row per CDR3 protein. The sample carries fewer than 1 million distinct CDR3 sequences, under 20% recorded once. The CDR3 runs 12 residues. The germline gives CDR1 SGDLS, CDR2 YYNGEE. V lost 0 bases and J 8 bases, leaving 6 bases between the germline ends. The J gene is TRBJ2-1, the V gene TRBV9; D remains unclear. Here the sequenced sample was PBMCs, mostly from graft donor cells, taken 360 days after TCRalphabeta/CD19-depleted stem cell transplant. The TCR sequence derives from a male patient younger than 18 who had a stem cell transplant for acute lymphoblastic leukemia, so the T cells may come from the graft donor. The DNA for the CDR3 is TGTGCCAGCAGCGTAGTTTCCCATGAGCAGTTCTTC. It specifies CASSVVSHEQFF.